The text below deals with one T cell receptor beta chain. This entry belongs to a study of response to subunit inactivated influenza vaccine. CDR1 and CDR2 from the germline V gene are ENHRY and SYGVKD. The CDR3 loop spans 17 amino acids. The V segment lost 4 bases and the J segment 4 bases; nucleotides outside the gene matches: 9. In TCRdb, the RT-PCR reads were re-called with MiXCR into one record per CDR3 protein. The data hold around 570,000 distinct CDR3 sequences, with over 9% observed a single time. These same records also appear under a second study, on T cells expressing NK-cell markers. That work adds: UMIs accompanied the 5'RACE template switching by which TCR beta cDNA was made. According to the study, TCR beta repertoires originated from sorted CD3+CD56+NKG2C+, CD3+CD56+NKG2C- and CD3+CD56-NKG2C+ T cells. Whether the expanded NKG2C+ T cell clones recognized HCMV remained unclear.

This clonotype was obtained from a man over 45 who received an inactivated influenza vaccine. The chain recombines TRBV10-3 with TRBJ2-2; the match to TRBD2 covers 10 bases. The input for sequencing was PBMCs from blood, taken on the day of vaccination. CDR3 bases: TGTGCCATCAGTGCTGGAGCGGGGGGGCCCTCCACCGGGGAGCTGTTTTTT. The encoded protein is CAISAGAGGPSTGELFF.